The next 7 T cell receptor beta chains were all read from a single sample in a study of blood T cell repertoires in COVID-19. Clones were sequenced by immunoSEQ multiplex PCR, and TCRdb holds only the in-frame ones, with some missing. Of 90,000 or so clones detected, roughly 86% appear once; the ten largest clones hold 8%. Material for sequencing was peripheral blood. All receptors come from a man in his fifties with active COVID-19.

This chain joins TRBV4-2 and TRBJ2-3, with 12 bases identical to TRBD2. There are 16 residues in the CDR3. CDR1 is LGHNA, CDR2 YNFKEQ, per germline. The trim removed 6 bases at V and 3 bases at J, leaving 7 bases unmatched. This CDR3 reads CASRSSLAGGTDTQYF. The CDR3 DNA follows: TGTGCCAGCAGATCGTCCCTAGCGGGAGGGACAGATACGCAGTATTTT.

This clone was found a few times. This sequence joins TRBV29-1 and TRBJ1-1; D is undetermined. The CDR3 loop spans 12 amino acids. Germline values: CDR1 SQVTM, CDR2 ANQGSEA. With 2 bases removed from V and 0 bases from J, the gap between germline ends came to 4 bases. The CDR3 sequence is CSVEQMNTEAFF. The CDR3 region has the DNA TGCAGCGTTGAACAGATGAACACTGAAGCTTTCTTT.

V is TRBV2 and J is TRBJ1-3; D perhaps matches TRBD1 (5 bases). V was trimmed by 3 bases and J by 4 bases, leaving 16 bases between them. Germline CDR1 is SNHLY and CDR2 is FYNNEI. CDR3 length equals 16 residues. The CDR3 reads CASSDGTPGAGNTIYF. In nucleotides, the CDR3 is TGTGCCAGCAGTGATGGGACCCCGGGAGCCGGAAACACCATATATTTT.

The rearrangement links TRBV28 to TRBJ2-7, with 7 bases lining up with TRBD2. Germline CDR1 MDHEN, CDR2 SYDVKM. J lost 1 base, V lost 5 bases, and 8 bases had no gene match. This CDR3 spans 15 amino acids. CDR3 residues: CASSLGGRVSYEQYF. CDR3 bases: TGTGCCAGCAGTCTCGGTGGGAGGGTGTCCTACGAGCAGTACTTC.

The CDR3 nucleotides read TGTGCCAGCAGTAGGGACTCCTCCTACCCCGAGCAGTACTTC. It translates to CASSRDSSYPEQYF. The V and J genes are TRBV6-2 or TRBV6-3 and TRBJ2-7; perhaps TRBD2 as D (6 bases). The CDR3 is made up of 14 amino acids. The ends were cut back, 5 bases at V and 6 bases at J, with 17 bases in the middle. The germline V gene has CDR1 MNHEY and CDR2 SVGEGT.

This CDR3 is CASSQEGRQGGLSGANVLTF. In nucleotides, the CDR3 is TGCGCCAGCAGCCAAGAAGGCCGACAGGGGGGCCTCTCTGGGGCCAACGTCCTGACTTTC. The V gene is TRBV4-3, the J gene TRBJ2-6, with TRBD1 matching 9 bases. The germline CDR1 and CDR2 sequences are LGHNA and YSLEER. The length of the CDR3 is 20 residues. V lost 0 bases and J lost 0; bases outside the gene matches: 9.

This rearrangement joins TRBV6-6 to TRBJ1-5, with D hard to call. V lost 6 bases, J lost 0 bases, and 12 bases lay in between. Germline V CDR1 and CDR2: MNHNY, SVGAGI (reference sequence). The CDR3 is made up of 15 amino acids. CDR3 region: CASSQDYYSNQPQHF. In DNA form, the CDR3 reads TGTGCCAGCAGCCAAGACTATTATAGCAATCAGCCCCAGCATTTT.